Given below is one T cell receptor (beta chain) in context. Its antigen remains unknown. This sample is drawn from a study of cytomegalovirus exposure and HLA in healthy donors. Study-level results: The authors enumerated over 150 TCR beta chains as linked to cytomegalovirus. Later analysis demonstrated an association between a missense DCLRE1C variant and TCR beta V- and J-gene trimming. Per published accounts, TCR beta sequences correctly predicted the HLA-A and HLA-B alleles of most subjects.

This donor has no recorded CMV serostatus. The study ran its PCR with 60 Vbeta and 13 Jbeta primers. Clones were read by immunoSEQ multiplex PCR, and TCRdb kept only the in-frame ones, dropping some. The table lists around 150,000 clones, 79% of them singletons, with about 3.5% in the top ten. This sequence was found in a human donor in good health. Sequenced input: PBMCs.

The CDR3 nucleotides read TGTGCCAGCAGCCTCACGGGGGGTCAGGGGAGTAACTATGGCTACACCTTC. It yields the protein CASSLTGGQGSNYGYTF. This chain links TRBV7-6 with TRBJ1-2; TRBD1 might be the D (6 bases). This CDR3 spans 17 amino acids. Deletions cut 5 bases from V and 1 base from J, with 20 bases between. Germline V lookup: CDR1 SGHVS, CDR2 FNYEAQ.